These 20 T cell receptor beta chains came from one sample sequenced in a study of blood T cell repertoires in COVID-19. Profiling relied on immunoSEQ multiplex PCR, and the TCRdb table lists in-frame clones only, not all of them. The sample lists about 52,000 clones, just over 85% seen once, with 13% to 15% in the top ten. Sequencing was carried out using peripheral blood. The receptors come from a man between 65 and 79 years old with acute or convalescent COVID-19.

The chain has TRBV2 and TRBJ1-3; 7 nucleotides align to TRBD1. The CDR3 totals 13 residues. The V and J ends lost 9 bases and 4 bases, in that order; junction bases with no gene match: 6. Germline V gene sequence: CDR1 SNHLY, CDR2 FYNNEI. The CDR3 coding sequence is TGTGCCAGTAGGGGACAGAAAGGAAACACCATATATTTT. Amino acids: CASRGQKGNTIYF.

The chain uses TRBV28 and TRBJ2-7; tentative D call: TRBD1 (5 bases). V lost 5 bases and J lost 7, with 15 bases in between. This CDR3 contains 13 residues. CDR1 and CDR2 from the germline V gene are MDHEN and SYDVKM. In DNA, the CDR3 is TGTGCCAGCAGTGTTGGTGGGGCGAGAGAGCAGTACGTC. This gives the protein CASSVGGAREQYV.

The chain has TRBV5-1 and TRBJ2-5, with a possible D match to TRBD2 (8 bases). V lost 3 bases, J lost 1 base, and 16 bases lay in between. CDR3 size: 16 residues. Looked up from germline, CDR1 is SGHRS and CDR2 is YFSETQ. In nucleotides, the CDR3 is TGCGCCAGCAGCTCGGGACAGCGGGGGTTCCAAGAGACCCAGTACTTC. It is translated as CASSSGQRGFQETQYF.

The chain combines TRBV7-9 with TRBJ1-2, with 7 bases lining up with TRBD1. The ends lost 0 bases at V and 5 bases at J; junction bases unmatched: 6. CDR3 size: 15 residues. Germline V gene lookup returns CDR1 SEHNR and CDR2 FQNEAQ (reference sequence). CDR3 nucleotides: TGTGCCAGCAGCTTAGCCTCAGGGGGAGAATATGGCTACACCTTC. Translation: CASSLASGGEYGYTF.

V gene TRBV5-1 combines with J gene TRBJ2-4; 11 bases map to TRBD2. The CDR3 spans 18 residues. Germline V CDR1 and CDR2: SGHRS, YFSETQ. V lost 0 bases, J lost 7 bases, and 12 bases stayed unmatched. CDR3 nucleotides: TGCGCCAGCAGCTTGGGGGGCAAGGTAGCGGGAGGGCAGAACATTCAGTACTTC. Translating gives CASSLGGKVAGGQNIQYF.

The chain employs TRBV4-2 and TRBJ2-3, with D uncertain. The V gene's germline CDR1 is LGHNA and CDR2 YNFKEQ. The CDR3 has 14 residues. V was clipped by 0 bases and J by 4 bases, with 8 bases between them. The CDR3 loop reads CASSQDPLADTQYF. The DNA for the CDR3 is TGTGCCAGCAGCCAAGATCCACTTGCAGATACGCAGTATTTT.

The chain carries TRBV24-1 and TRBJ2-1, with 10 positions matching TRBD2. The CDR3 totals 17 residues. Germline V gene sequence: CDR1 KGHDR, CDR2 SFDVKD. J was trimmed by 5 bases and V by 0 bases; bases with no gene match: 6. DNA of the CDR3: TGTGCCACCAGTGATTTGGGTAGCGGGAGGACAAACAATGAGCAGTTCTTC. This encodes CATSDLGSGRTNNEQFF.

The chain carries TRBV12-5 and TRBJ2-1; 10 nucleotides line up with TRBD2. CDR1 is LGHNT and CDR2 is FRNRAP in the germline V gene. This CDR3 contains 16 residues. After removal of 3 bases from V and 2 bases from J, the junction contained 4 bases not matched to a gene. CDR3 amino acids: CASGFASGSTYNEQFF. The CDR3 bases are TGTGCTAGTGGTTTCGCTAGCGGGAGCACCTACAATGAGCAGTTCTTC.

The chain uses TRBV27 and TRBJ2-2; TRBD2 aligns across 10 bases. CDR1 is MNHEY and CDR2 is SMNVEV in the germline V gene (reference sequence). With V trimmed by 3 bases and J by 7 bases, 8 bases remained unmatched. This CDR3 has 16 residues. The chain's CDR3 is CASSFPSGGRGGELFF. The CDR3 DNA follows: TGTGCCAGCAGTTTCCCTAGCGGGGGTCGTGGCGGGGAGCTGTTTTTT.

V is TRBV18 and J is TRBJ2-1, with 13 bases lining up with TRBD2. CDR1 is KGHSH and CDR2 is LQKENI in the germline V gene. The CDR3 sequence is 17 residues long. Trimming took 3 bases from V and 8 from J; bases not matched to a gene: 10. In nucleotides, the CDR3 is TGTGCCAGCTCACCCGGACTAGCGGGAGAAGAGGGCGATGAGCAGTTCTTC. This codes for CASSPGLAGEEGDEQFF.

This clone has just one count. The chain employs TRBV4-1 and TRBJ2-5; perhaps TRBD2 as D (5 bases). Trimming took 1 base from V and 2 from J, leaving 8 bases between them. CDR1 is MGHRA and CDR2 is YSYEKL in the germline V gene. This CDR3 is 14 amino acids long. The CDR3 nucleotides are TGCGCCAGCAGCCAAGGTGCGGGTCAAGAGACCCAGTACTTC. Its protein product is CASSQGAGQETQYF.

The rearrangement uses TRBV6-2 or TRBV6-3 and TRBJ1-1, with 7 bases identical to TRBD1. Germline lookup yields CDR1 MNHEY and CDR2 SVGEGT. V shed 4 bases, J shed 4 bases, and the junction held 6 bases outside the gene matches. This CDR3 contains 14 residues. The CDR3 sequence is CASSLQGSGTEAFF. CDR3 sequence (DNA): TGTGCCAGCAGTTTACAGGGGAGTGGCACTGAAGCTTTCTTT.

The J gene is TRBJ2-7, the V gene TRBV24-1; 7 bases align to TRBD2. Germline assignment: CDR1 KGHDR and CDR2 SFDVKD. CDR3 length: 13 amino acids. Germline trimming cut 9 bases from V and 5 bases from J; bases unmatched to any gene: 9. The CDR3 DNA sequence: TGTGCCACCGCACCCCCGGGGGGTCACGAGCAGTACTTC. It translates to CATAPPGGHEQYF.

This chain connects TRBV6-2 or TRBV6-3 to TRBJ1-2; TRBD1 aligns across 7 bases. V trimming: 2 bases; J trimming: 12 bases; junction bases outside the gene matches: 6. Looked up from germline, CDR1 is MNHEY and CDR2 is SVGEGT. CDR3 length: 12 residues. The CDR3 region has the DNA TGTGCCAGCAGTTACCCGGGACAGAGGGACACCTTC. The encoded protein is CASSYPGQRDTF.

The chain couples TRBV29-1 to TRBJ1-2, with D possibly TRBD1 on 6 matching bases. V was shortened by 4 bases and J by 2 bases, with 11 bases between the two germline ends. The CDR3 sequence is 13 residues long. CDR1 and CDR2 (germline): SQVTM, ANQGSEA. The CDR3 region is CSVVTGFNYGYTF. CDR3 in DNA: TGCAGCGTTGTTACAGGGTTCAACTATGGCTACACCTTC.

The chain has TRBV10-3 and TRBJ2-2; tentative D call: TRBD1 (5 bases). The CDR3 contains 16 residues. Trimming cost V 2 bases and J 1 base, with 11 bases left between them. The germline gives CDR1 ENHRY, CDR2 SYGVKD. The CDR3 nucleotides read TGTGCCATCAGTGAGGGAACTGGACAGAACACCGGGGAGCTGTTTTTT. Translation: CAISEGTGQNTGELFF.

In its sample, this clone was seen a few times. The V gene is TRBV27, the J gene TRBJ2-2; 8 nucleotides align to TRBD1. V gave up 4 bases and J gave up 4 bases; unmatched junction bases: 5. Germline V lookup: CDR1 MNHEY, CDR2 SMNVEV (reference sequence). This CDR3 region has 15 residues. CDR3 nucleotides: TGTGCCAGCAGTTCCCAGGGGGCCGTCACCGGGGAGCTGTTTTTT. Amino acid sequence: CASSSQGAVTGELFF.

V gene TRBV11-2 combines with J gene TRBJ2-1; unclear D gene. The V and J ends lost 0 bases and 9 bases respectively, with 15 bases between them. This CDR3 is built from 15 residues. Per germline, CDR1 SGHAT and CDR2 FQNNGV. Here the CDR3 reads CASSLDGPSYGEQFF. The CDR3 DNA reads TGTGCCAGCAGCTTAGATGGTCCGAGCTACGGTGAGCAGTTCTTC.

This chain links TRBV7-2 with TRBJ2-7, with TRBD2 matching 10 bases. Losses at the gene ends were 5 bases for V and 3 bases for J; bases not matched to a gene: 4. CDR3 length: 14 amino acids. Germline V gene sequence: CDR1 SGHTA, CDR2 FQGNSA. The CDR3 DNA reads as TGTGCCAGCAGCCTTAAGCGGGAGGGCTACGAGCAGTACTTC. Translation: CASSLKREGYEQYF.

This clone was detected once. The V and J genes are TRBV5-4 and TRBJ1-6; D possibly corresponds to TRBD1 (5 bases). V gave up 0 bases and J gave up 10 bases, with 17 bases separating them. This CDR3 is 16 amino acids long. From germline, CDR1 is SGHNT and CDR2 YYREEE (reference sequence). The CDR3 bases are TGTGCCAGCAGCTTGGATATGGGGCAGGTCAACTCACCCCTCCACTTT. Amino acids: CASSLDMGQVNSPLHF. Variable domain in full (rest from reference TRBV5-4 and TRBJ1-6): ETGVTQSPTHLIKTRGQQVTLRCSSQSGHNTVSWYQQALGQGPQFIFQYYREEENGRGNFPPRFSGLQFPNYSSELNVNALELDDSALYLCASSLDMGQVNSPLHFGNGTRLTVT.